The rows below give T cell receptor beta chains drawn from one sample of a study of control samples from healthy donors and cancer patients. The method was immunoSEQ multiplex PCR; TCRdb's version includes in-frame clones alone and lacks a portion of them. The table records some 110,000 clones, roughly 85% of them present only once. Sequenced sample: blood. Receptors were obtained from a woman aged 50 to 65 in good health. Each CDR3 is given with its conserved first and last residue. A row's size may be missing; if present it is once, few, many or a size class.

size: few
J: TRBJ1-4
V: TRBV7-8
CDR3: CASSLEVPGWTEKLFF

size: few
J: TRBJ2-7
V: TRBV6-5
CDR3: CASGERHGSYEQYF

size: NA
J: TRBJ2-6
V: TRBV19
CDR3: CASSMEGAGVKTGANVLTF

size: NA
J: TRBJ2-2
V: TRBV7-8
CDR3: CASSLVAGGTNTGELFF

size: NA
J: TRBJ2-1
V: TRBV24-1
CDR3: CATSSYRTGGNEQFF

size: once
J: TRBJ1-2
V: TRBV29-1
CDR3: CSVVGGNYGYTF

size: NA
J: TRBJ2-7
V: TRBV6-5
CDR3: CASSRYSTGDEQYF

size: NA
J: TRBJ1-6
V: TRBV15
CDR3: CATSRDGDLGSPLHF

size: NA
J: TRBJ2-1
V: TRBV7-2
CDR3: CASSLLSGRAHNEQFF

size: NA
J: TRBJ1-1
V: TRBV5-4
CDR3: CASRMFSANTEAFF

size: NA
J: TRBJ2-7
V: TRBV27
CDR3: CASSFRGSALYF

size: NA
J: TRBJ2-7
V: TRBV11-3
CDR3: CASSISPYEQYF

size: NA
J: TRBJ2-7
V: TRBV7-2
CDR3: CASVSGGRYEQYF

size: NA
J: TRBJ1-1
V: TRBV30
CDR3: CAWSAGQGDTEAFF

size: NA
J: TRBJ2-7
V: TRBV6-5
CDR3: CASSSTRGVGYEQYF

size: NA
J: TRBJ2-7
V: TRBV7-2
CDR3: CASSLEWALDEQYF

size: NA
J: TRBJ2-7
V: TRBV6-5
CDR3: CASRLSGTAGYEQYF

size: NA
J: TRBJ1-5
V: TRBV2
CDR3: CASRGQGNPRTPQHF

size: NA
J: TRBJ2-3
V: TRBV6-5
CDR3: CASSLLAGTDTQYF

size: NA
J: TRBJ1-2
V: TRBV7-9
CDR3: CASSLFGRGNYGYTF

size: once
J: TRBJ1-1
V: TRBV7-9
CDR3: CASSLAAGGEEAFF

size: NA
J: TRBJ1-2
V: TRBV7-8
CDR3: CASSLGSLGYTF

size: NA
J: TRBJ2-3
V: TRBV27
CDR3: CASRKLGLAGSTDTQYF

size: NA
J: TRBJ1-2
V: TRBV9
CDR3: CASSLPSGALRGYTF

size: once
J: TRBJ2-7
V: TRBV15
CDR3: CATSRERTGAHEQYF

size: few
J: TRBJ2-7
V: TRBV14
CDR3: CASSQGRDRLYEQYF

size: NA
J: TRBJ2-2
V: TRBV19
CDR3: CASTPLAGGTGELFF

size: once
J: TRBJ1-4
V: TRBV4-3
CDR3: CASSQEAGATNEKLFF

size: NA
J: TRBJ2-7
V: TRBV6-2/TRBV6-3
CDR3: CASSYSGQGNEQYF

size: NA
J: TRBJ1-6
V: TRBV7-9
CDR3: CASSPEEGAVSPLHF

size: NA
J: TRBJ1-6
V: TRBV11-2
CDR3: CASSRVSVRGTINSPLHF

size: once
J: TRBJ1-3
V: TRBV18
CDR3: CASSQDGNSGNTIYF

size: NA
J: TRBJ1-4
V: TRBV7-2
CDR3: CASSLGLGVGEKLFF